This T cell receptor (beta chain) was recovered during a study of blood T cell repertoires in COVID-19. Study as a whole: Acute and convalescent COVID-19 specimens originated in the United States, Italy and Spain. The cDNA or gDNA used as material had been derived from T cells, B-cell-depleted T cells, or PBMCs.

Germline V gene sequence: CDR1 MNHEY, CDR2 SMNVEV (reference sequence). V shed 6 bases and J 1 base; nucleotides not matched to a gene: 11. The CDR3 has 17 amino acids. The Seattle site enrolled patients during active infection and followed them longitudinally. Original analysis: Reference gene primer amplification in the assay estimated nucleated cell counts. Sequencing was performed with immunoSEQ multiplex PCR; in TCRdb, only in-frame clones are kept and a portion is missing. V, J and clone size are those of that table, while D and trimming were read from the DNA. The repertoire holds about 95,000 clones, with roughly 76% as singletons.

The specimen sequenced was peripheral blood. This clonotype was sampled from a man older than 75 with COVID-19, enrolled during active disease. The genes are TRBV27 and TRBJ1-3; 8 nucleotides line up with TRBD1. Here the CDR3 reads CASRSLGTGGSGNTIYF. CDR3 sequence (DNA): TGTGCCAGCAGAAGTTTGGGGACAGGAGGGTCTGGAAACACCATATATTTT.